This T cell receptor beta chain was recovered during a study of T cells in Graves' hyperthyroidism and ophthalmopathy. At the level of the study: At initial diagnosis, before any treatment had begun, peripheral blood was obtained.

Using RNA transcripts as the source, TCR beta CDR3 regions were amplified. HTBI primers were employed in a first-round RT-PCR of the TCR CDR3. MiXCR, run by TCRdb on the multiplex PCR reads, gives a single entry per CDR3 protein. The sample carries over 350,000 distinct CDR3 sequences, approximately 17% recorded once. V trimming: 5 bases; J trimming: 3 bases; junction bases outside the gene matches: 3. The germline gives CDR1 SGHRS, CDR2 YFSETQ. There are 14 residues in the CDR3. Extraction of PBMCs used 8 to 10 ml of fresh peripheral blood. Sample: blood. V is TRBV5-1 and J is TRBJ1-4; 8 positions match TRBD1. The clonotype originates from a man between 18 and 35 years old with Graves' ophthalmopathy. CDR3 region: CASRGQASNEKLFF. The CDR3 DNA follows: TGCGCCAGCAGGGGACAGGCCTCTAATGAAAAACTGTTTTTT.